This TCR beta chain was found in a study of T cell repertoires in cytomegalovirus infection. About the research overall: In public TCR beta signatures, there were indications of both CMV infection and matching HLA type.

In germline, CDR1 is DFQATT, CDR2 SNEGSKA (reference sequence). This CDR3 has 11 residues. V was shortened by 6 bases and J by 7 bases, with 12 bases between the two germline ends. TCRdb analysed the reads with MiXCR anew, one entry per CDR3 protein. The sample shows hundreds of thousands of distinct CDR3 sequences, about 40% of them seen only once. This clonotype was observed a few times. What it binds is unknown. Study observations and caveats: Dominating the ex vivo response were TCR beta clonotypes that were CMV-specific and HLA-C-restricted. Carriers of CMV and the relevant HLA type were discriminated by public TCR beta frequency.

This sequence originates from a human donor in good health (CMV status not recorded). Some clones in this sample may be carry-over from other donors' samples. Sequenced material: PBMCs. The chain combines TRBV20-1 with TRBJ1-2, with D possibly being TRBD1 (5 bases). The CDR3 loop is CSAGVDGGYTF. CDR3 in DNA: TGCAGTGCGGGGGTCGATGGTGGCTACACCTTC.